The T cell receptor (beta chain) under discussion was sequenced for a study of Tregs in tolerant kidney transplant recipients. Study outcomes and limitations: The most relevant donor-specific Treg TCRbeta repertoire apparently came from expansion with activated donor B cells. Biological reproducibility was not directly addressed in this study.

Per the germline V gene, CDR1 is KGHSH and CDR2 is LQKENI. J lost 6 bases, V lost 3 bases, and 2 bases had no gene match. This CDR3 is built from 14 residues. Turning to this clone: Its antigen is not identified.

TCRdb's copy holds only in-frame clones and misses some; the assay was immunoSEQ multiplex PCR. The table records about 240,000 clones, around 82% of them present only once. Unstimulated regulatory T cells (CD4+CD25+CD127-), CD4+CD25- non-regulatory cells, CD4 and CD8 cells were FACS-sorted from thawed PBMCs. The chain combines TRBV18 with TRBJ1-5, with 10 positions matching TRBD1. Material: CD4+ T cells from blood. The receptor was isolated from a human donor in good health. The CDR3 DNA follows: TGTGCCAGCTCACCCGACAGGGGGCCTCAGCCCCAGCATTTT. It is translated as CASSPDRGPQPQHF.